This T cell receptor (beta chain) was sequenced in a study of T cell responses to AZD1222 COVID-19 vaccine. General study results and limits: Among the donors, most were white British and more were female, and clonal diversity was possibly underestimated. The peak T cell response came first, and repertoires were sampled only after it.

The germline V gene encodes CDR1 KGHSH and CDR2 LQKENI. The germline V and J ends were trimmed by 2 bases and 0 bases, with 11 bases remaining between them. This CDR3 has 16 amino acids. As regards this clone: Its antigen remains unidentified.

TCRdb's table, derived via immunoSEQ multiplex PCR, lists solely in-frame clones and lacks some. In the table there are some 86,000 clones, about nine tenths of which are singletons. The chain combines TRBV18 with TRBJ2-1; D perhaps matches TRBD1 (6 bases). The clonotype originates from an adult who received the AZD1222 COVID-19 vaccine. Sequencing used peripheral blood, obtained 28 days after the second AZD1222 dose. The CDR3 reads CASSPLGHYSYNEQFF. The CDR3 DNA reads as TGTGCCAGCTCACCATTGGGACATTACTCCTACAATGAGCAGTTCTTC.